A selection of T cell receptor beta chains follows, all from one sample in a study of shared clonotypes between healthy human individuals. TCRdb's table, derived via immunoSEQ multiplex PCR, lists solely in-frame clones and lacks some. The table includes roughly 1,500,000 clones, approximately 98% detected once. The sequenced sample consisted of naive CD4+ T cells sorted from blood. The origin of the receptors is a man in his thirties or forties in good health. Each CDR3 is given with its conserved first and last residue. D genes are given only for firm matches.

d_gene: -
v_gene: TRBV19
j_gene: TRBJ2-3
CDR3aa: CASSLRNTDTQYF
CDR3nt: TGTGCCAGTAGTCTCAGGAACACAGATACGCAGTATTTT

d_gene: TRBD1
v_gene: TRBV4-1
j_gene: TRBJ2-7
CDR3aa: CASSQSYTGGLYEQYF
CDR3nt: TGCGCCAGCAGCCAAAGTTATACAGGGGGCCTTTACGAGCAGTACTTC

d_gene: TRBD2
v_gene: TRBV19
j_gene: TRBJ2-7
CDR3aa: CASSTSSGRFNEQYF
CDR3nt: TGTGCCAGTAGTACGTCTAGCGGGAGATTTAACGAGCAGTACTTC

d_gene: TRBD1
v_gene: TRBV18
j_gene: TRBJ1-2
CDR3aa: CASSPRYGQGDYGYTF
CDR3nt: TGTGCCAGCTCACCACGATACGGACAGGGTGACTATGGCTACACCTTC

d_gene: -
v_gene: TRBV18
j_gene: TRBJ2-7
CDR3aa: CASSPGTSYEQYF
CDR3nt: TGTGCCAGCTCCCCCGGGACTTCCTACGAGCAGTACTTC

d_gene: -
v_gene: TRBV5-4
j_gene: TRBJ2-5
CDR3aa: CASSLVKGVGYQETQYF
CDR3nt: TGTGCCAGCAGCTTGGTGAAGGGGGTAGGGTACCAAGAGACCCAGTACTTC

d_gene: TRBD1
v_gene: TRBV30
j_gene: TRBJ1-2
CDR3aa: CAWSPTGPGANYGYTF
CDR3nt: TGTGCCTGGAGCCCGACAGGGCCGGGAGCTAACTATGGCTACACCTTC

d_gene: -
v_gene: TRBV18
j_gene: TRBJ1-1
CDR3aa: CASSPRGGNTEAFF
CDR3nt: TGTGCCAGCTCCCCAAGGGGCGGGAACACTGAAGCTTTCTTT

d_gene: TRBD1
v_gene: TRBV9
j_gene: TRBJ2-2
CDR3aa: CASSVAQGTGELFF
CDR3nt: TGTGCCAGCAGCGTAGCACAGGGGACCGGGGAGCTGTTTTTT

d_gene: -
v_gene: TRBV7-2
j_gene: TRBJ2-3
CDR3aa: CASSLVGSGTDTQYF
CDR3nt: TGTGCCAGCAGCTTAGTCGGGAGTGGGACAGATACGCAGTATTTT